This entry lists 27 T cell receptor beta chains sequenced from one sample in a study of T-cell reconstitution after alpha-beta-depleted transplantation in children. Unique molecular identifiers were incorporated when the TCRbeta library was constructed. TCRdb used MiXCR to reprocess the PCR reads, holding one entry per CDR3 protein. The sample carries roughly 100,000 distinct CDR3 sequences, approximately 6% recorded once. The specimen comprised PBMCs, mostly from graft donor cells, sampled 60 days after TCRalphabeta/CD19-depleted stem cell transplant. The receptor set was obtained from a female patient aged 2-9 years who had a stem cell transplant for Fanconi anemia, so the T cells may come from the graft donor.

This clonotype was recorded many times. The rearrangement links TRBV5-1 to TRBJ1-3, with a possible D match to TRBD1 (5 bases). The length of the CDR3 is 14 residues. CDR1 is SGHRS and CDR2 is YFSETQ in the germline V gene. V was shortened by 5 bases and J by 2 bases, with 11 bases between the two germline ends. The CDR3 region is CASRTGGAGNTIYF. DNA for the CDR3: TGCGCCAGCAGAACTGGGGGGGCTGGAAACACCATATATTTT.

Many counts were recorded for this clonotype. This chain uses TRBV21-1 with TRBJ2-5; TRBD1 reflects the table's D call only, with no check against the DNA. TRBV21-1 is recorded as a pseudogene. The CDR3 is made up of 15 amino acids. CDR3 DNA sequence: TGTGCCAGCAGCAAAGTCTGGGGGCCACGAGAGACCCAGTACTTC. Protein: CASSKVWGPRETQYF.

This rearrangement joins TRBV4-1 to TRBJ1-2, with 7 positions matching TRBD1. The CDR3 consists of 13 residues. Germline trimming cut 4 bases from V and 3 bases from J; bases unmatched to any gene: 2. Germline V CDR1 and CDR2: MGHRA, YSYEKL. This chain's CDR3 is CASSPGQYYGYTF. The CDR3 DNA reads TGCGCCAGCAGCCCGGGACAGTACTATGGCTACACCTTC.

This clonotype was counted between two and nine times. This chain uses TRBV20-1 with TRBJ2-3, with TRBD2 as a possible D gene (7 bases). The CDR3 is 14 residues long. Trimming removed 8 bases at V and 3 bases at J, with 18 bases between. Germline CDR1 reads DFQATT; CDR2 reads SNEGSKA (reference sequence). This chain's CDR3 is CSPLGGGGTDTQYF. The CDR3 DNA reads as TGCAGTCCGCTAGGGGGGGGCGGGACAGATACGCAGTATTTT.

The chain uses TRBV10-3 and TRBJ2-3; no reliable D call. The CDR3 extends over 13 amino acids. V shed 6 bases and J shed 6 bases, with 13 bases lying between them. CDR1 ENHRY and CDR2 SYGVKD come from the germline V gene. CDR3: CAIRLEQTDTQYF. The DNA for the CDR3 is TGTGCCATCAGACTCGAGCAAACGGATACGCAGTATTTT.

J is TRBJ2-3 and V is TRBV5-1; D gene unclear. V lost 3 bases, J lost 5 bases, and 7 bases lay in between. CDR3 length equals 12 residues. CDR1 is SGHRS, CDR2 YFSETQ, per germline. The CDR3 DNA reads as TGCGCCAGCAGCTACAATGGAGATACGCAGTATTTT. Its translation is CASSYNGDTQYF.

This clonotype was counted ten times or more. The rearrangement links TRBV3-1 to TRBJ2-4; the D gene could be TRBD1 or TRBD2 (6 bases each). Germline V gives CDR1 LGHDT, CDR2 YNNKEL (reference sequence). The length of the CDR3 is 13 residues. V lost 0 bases to trimming and J lost 12 bases, with 12 bases between them. CDR3 nucleotide sequence: TGTGCCAGCAGCCAAGATTACGGAGGGGGTCAGTACTTC. Its translation: CASSQDYGGGQYF.

This clonotype showed up just a few times. The rearrangement links TRBV7-2 to TRBJ1-1, with D possibly being TRBD1 (6 bases). CDR1 and CDR2 (germline): SGHTA, FQGNSA. Trimming shortened V by 7 bases and J by 8 bases, and 14 bases separated the two germline ends. The CDR3 sequence is 12 residues long. As DNA, the CDR3 is TGTGCCAGCACCGACGGGACATTAGAAGCTTTCTTT. Translated: CASTDGTLEAFF.

This clonotype was counted a few times. This chain connects TRBV20-1 to TRBJ2-1; 11 bases are a match to TRBD2. CDR1 and CDR2 (germline): DFQATT, SNEGSKA (reference sequence). The CDR3 runs 15 residues. The junction had 12 bases not matched to a gene; V was cut back by 7 bases and J by 7 bases. Written as DNA, the CDR3 is TGCAGTGAGCAGACTAGCGGGACATTCGTAAATGAGCAGTTCTTC. It yields the protein CSEQTSGTFVNEQFF.

This clonotype was detected only a few times. The V gene is TRBV6-2 or TRBV6-3, the J gene TRBJ2-3, with D unresolved. The CDR3 has 11 residues. Germline V lookup: CDR1 MNHEY, CDR2 SVGEGT. The germline V and J ends were trimmed by 8 bases and 6 bases, with 9 bases remaining between them. CDR3 in DNA: TGTGCCAGCTCCCGACTTGATACGCAGTATTTT. This encodes CASSRLDTQYF.

The sample holds many counts of this clonotype. The rearrangement links TRBV12-3 or TRBV12-4 to TRBJ1-5, with 7 bases aligning to TRBD1. This CDR3 comprises 16 residues. V gave up 6 bases and J gave up 0 bases; unmatched junction bases: 8. CDR3 nucleotides: TGTGCCAGCAGACTCCGGGACAGCGATAGCAATCAGCCCCAGCATTTT. It specifies CASRLRDSDSNQPQHF.

The genes are TRBV11-1 and TRBJ2-1; 11 bases map to TRBD2. CDR1 is SGHAT, CDR2 FQDESV, per germline (reference sequence). The trim removed 7 bases at V and 3 bases at J, leaving 2 bases unmatched. This CDR3 region has 14 residues. The CDR3 DNA sequence: TGTGCCAGCATGACTAGCGGGGTCTACAATGAGCAGTTCTTC. This translates into CASMTSGVYNEQFF.

This clonotype came up many times. V usage is TRBV27 and J usage is TRBJ2-7, with D possibly being TRBD1 (5 bases). CDR1 MNHEY and CDR2 SMNVEV come from the germline V gene (reference sequence). This CDR3 spans 14 amino acids. V was clipped by 6 bases and J by 7 bases, with 19 bases between them. CDR3 sequence: CASSYGQGKLEQYF. CDR3 coding DNA: TGTGCCAGCAGCTACGGACAAGGAAAATTAGAGCAGTACTTC.

At least ten counts were recorded for this clonotype. As DNA, the CDR3 is TGCGCCAGCAGCCAAGTTTGGGGGACTAGCTACAATGAGCAGTTCTTC. This encodes CASSQVWGTSYNEQFF. The chain couples TRBV4-1 to TRBJ2-1; 8 bases are a match to TRBD2. CDR3 length: 16 residues. Germline CDR1 is MGHRA and CDR2 is YSYEKL. After removal of 1 base from V and 3 bases from J, the junction contained 5 bases not matched to a gene.

This clonotype came up many times. This chain links TRBV27 with TRBJ2-7, with 8 bases identical to TRBD1. This CDR3 region has 14 residues. Germline CDR1 is MNHEY and CDR2 is SMNVEV (reference sequence). V lost 5 bases to trimming and J lost 3 bases; unmatched junction nucleotides: 6. CDR3 sequence reads: CASSPGTGYYEQYF. The CDR3 DNA is TGTGCCAGCAGTCCCGGGACAGGCTACTACGAGCAGTACTTC.

This clonotype has a count of ten or more. The V call is TRBV11-2, the J call TRBJ2-1, with 7 bases matching TRBD1. V lost 2 bases and J lost 0; bases outside the gene matches: 4. CDR1 and CDR2 from the germline V gene are SGHAT and FQNNGV. The CDR3 is 16 amino acids. The CDR3 DNA is TGTGCCAGCAGCTTAAGGGGGACAGTCTCCTACAATGAGCAGTTCTTC. Protein: CASSLRGTVSYNEQFF.

This clonotype was seen repeatedly, ten times or more. V is TRBV7-2 and J is TRBJ2-3; D possibly corresponds to TRBD2 (5 bases). The CDR3 covers 14 residues. V was clipped by 6 bases and J by 3 bases, with 13 bases between them. Germline V gene data show CDR1 as SGHTA and CDR2 as FQGNSA. CDR3 residues: CASRQLGPTDTQYF. The CDR3, as DNA: TGTGCCAGCAGACAACTAGGGCCGACAGATACGCAGTATTTT.

This clonotype has just a few counts. The rearrangement links TRBV5-1 to TRBJ1-2; TRBD1 matches at 9 bases. The V and J ends lost 0 bases and 4 bases, in that order; junction bases with no gene match: 4. Germline values: CDR1 SGHRS, CDR2 YFSETQ. The CDR3 consists of 15 residues. CDR3 sequence (DNA): TGCGCCAGCAGCTTGGAGGGGACAGGGCTCTATGGCTACACCTTC. Amino acid sequence: CASSLEGTGLYGYTF.

This clonotype came up many times. This sequence joins TRBV7-2 and TRBJ2-7; D gene ambiguous. This CDR3 has 11 amino acids. V lost 4 bases and J lost 5, with 6 bases in between. The germline V gene encodes CDR1 SGHTA and CDR2 FQGNSA. In nucleotides, the CDR3 is TGTGCCAGCAGCTCCCGAGACGAGCAGTACTTC. This codes for CASSSRDEQYF.

This clonotype was found a few times. The chain is built from TRBV20-1 and TRBJ1-5; D perhaps matches TRBD1 (5 bases). V was cut by 5 bases and J by 7 bases, with 15 bases left in between. Germline V gene data show CDR1 as DFQATT and CDR2 as SNEGSKA (reference sequence). This CDR3 is 13 amino acids long. The CDR3 here is CSAGGKGRQPQHF. CDR3 nucleotides: TGCAGTGCTGGGGGGAAGGGGCGGCAGCCCCAGCATTTT.

This clonotype showed up just a few times. The V gene is TRBV9, the J gene TRBJ1-3; weak D call: TRBD1 (5 bases). Germline CDR1 and CDR2: SGDLS and YYNGEE. The CDR3 is made up of 16 amino acids. V was trimmed by 0 bases and J by 0 bases, leaving 10 bases between them. CDR3 in amino acids: CASSVGWGGSGNTIYF. CDR3 bases: TGTGCCAGCAGCGTAGGATGGGGCGGCTCTGGAAACACCATATATTTT.

This clonotype came up a few times. The J gene is TRBJ2-1, the V gene TRBV11-1; 13 nucleotides agree with TRBD2. CDR3 length: 13 amino acids. Germline CDR1 and CDR2: SGHAT and FQDESV (reference sequence). J lost 15 bases, V lost 5 bases, and 7 bases had no gene match. The chain's CDR3 is CASSPGTSGVRFF. The DNA of the CDR3 is TGTGCCAGCAGCCCGGGGACTAGCGGGGTTCGGTTCTTC.

The rearrangement links TRBV20-1 to TRBJ2-7; 12 nucleotides line up with TRBD2. The CDR3 spans 17 residues. Germline CDR1 reads DFQATT; CDR2 reads SNEGSKA (reference sequence). V gave up 2 bases and J gave up 6 bases; unmatched junction bases: 14. The CDR3 nucleotides read TGCAGTGCTAGACCCCCTAGCGGGGGGGCCGTGCGGGGCGAGCAGTACTTC. Translating it yields CSARPPSGGAVRGEQYF.

This clonotype was detected a few times. The rearrangement uses TRBV5-8 and TRBJ2-6; the D is unclear. Trimming removed 4 bases at V and 0 bases at J, with 8 bases between. Germline CDR1 reads SGHTS; CDR2 reads YDEGEE. The CDR3 contains 15 residues. The CDR3 bases are TGTGCCAGCAGCCCTTGGGGCTCTGGGGCCAACGTCCTGACTTTC. Its protein product is CASSPWGSGANVLTF.

This clonotype appeared many times. J is TRBJ1-5 and V is TRBV5-1; D possibly corresponds to TRBD1 (5 bases). Trimming cost V 6 bases and J 5 bases, with 15 bases left between them. The CDR3 is made up of 14 amino acids. The V gene's germline CDR1 is SGHRS and CDR2 YFSETQ. As DNA, the CDR3 is TGCGCCAGCAAGGGCGGGGGGGAATATCAGCCCCAGCATTTT. Translated, it gives CASKGGGEYQPQHF.

This clonotype was detected ten times or more. This chain uses TRBV20-1 with TRBJ2-3, with a weak D call TRBD1 (6 bases). V was shortened by 6 bases and J by 0 bases, with 13 bases between the two germline ends. The CDR3 sequence is 14 residues long. The germline CDR1 and CDR2 sequences are DFQATT and SNEGSKA (reference sequence). The CDR3 sequence is CSAMRTDSTDTQYF. Here the CDR3 DNA reads TGCAGTGCAATGAGGACAGACAGCACAGATACGCAGTATTTT.

This clonotype was detected many times. This sequence joins TRBV7-9 and TRBJ2-7; TRBD1 agrees at 8 bases. Germline V gene data show CDR1 as SEHNR and CDR2 as FQNEAQ (reference sequence). The trim removed 6 bases at V and 4 bases at J, leaving 8 bases unmatched. The CDR3 is made up of 14 amino acids. The CDR3 bases are TGTGCCAGCAGACAGACCGGACAGGGTTACGAGCAGTACTTC. As protein: CASRQTGQGYEQYF.